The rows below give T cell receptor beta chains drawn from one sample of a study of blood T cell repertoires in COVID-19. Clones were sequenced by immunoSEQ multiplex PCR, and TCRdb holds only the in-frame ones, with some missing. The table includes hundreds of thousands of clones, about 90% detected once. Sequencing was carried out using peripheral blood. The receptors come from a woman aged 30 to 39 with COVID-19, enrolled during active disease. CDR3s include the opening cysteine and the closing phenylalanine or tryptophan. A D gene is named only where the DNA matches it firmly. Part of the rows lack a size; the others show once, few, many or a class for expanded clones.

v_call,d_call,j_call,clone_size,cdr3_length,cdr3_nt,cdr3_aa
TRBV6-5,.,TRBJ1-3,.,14,TGTGCCAGCACACGAGGAGGGGACGGAAACACCATATATTTT,CASTRGGDGNTIYF
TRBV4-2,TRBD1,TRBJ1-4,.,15,TGTGCCAGCAAACTTTTCGGGACAGGGGGGGAAAAACTGTTTTTT,CASKLFGTGGEKLFF
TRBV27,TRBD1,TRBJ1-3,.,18,TGTGCCAGCAGTTTATCGGCCCTCGGACAGGCCTCTGGAAACACCATATATTTT,CASSLSALGQASGNTIYF
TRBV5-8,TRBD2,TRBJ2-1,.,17,TGTGCCAGCAGCTTGGAGGGACTAGCGGTAAGCTACAATGAGCAGTTCTTC,CASSLEGLAVSYNEQFF
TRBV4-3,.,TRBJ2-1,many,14,TGCGCCAGCAGCCAACTTAGGGACTCTTGGGAGCAGTTCTTC,CASSQLRDSWEQFF
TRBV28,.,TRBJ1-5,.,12,TGTGCCAGCAGTTTATCGGGGTTCCCACAGCATTTT,CASSLSGFPQHF
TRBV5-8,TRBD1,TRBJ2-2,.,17,TGTGCCAGCAGCTTGGTCCTCGACAGGGAAGGGACCGGGGAGCTGTTTTTT,CASSLVLDREGTGELFF
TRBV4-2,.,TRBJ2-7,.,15,TGTGCCAGCAGCCAAGGTGGCGGGGGCACCTACGAGCAGTACTTC,CASSQGGGGTYEQYF
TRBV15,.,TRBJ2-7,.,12,TGTGCCTGGGGACACAAAACCTACGAGCAGTACTTC,CAWGHKTYEQYF
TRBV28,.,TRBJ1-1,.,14,TGTGCCAGCAGTTTCGCGGCAGTTTGGACTGAAGCTTTCTTT,CASSFAAVWTEAFF
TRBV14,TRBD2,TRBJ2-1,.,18,TGTGCCAGCAGCCAAGTACTCGGGACTAGGGGGGTCACTAATGAGCAGTTCTTC,CASSQVLGTRGVTNEQFF
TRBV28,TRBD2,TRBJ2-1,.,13,TGTGCCAGCAAGCGGGGGGGCCTCTATGAGCAGTTCTTC,CASKRGGLYEQFF
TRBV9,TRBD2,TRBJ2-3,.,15,TGTGCCAGCAGCGTTAGACTAGCCCGTGGAGATACGCAGTATTTT,CASSVRLARGDTQYF
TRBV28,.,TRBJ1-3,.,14,TGTGCCAGCAGTTTGAGCCTTCGTGGAAACACCATATATTTT,CASSLSLRGNTIYF
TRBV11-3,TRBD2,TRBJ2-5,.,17,TGTGCCAGCAGCTTAGGAGGGACTAGCGTCGTCAAAGAGACCCAGTACTTC,CASSLGGTSVVKETQYF
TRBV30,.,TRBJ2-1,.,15,TGTGCCACCACCCCGGGGGATAACGCCTACAATGAGCAGTTCTTC,CATTPGDNAYNEQFF
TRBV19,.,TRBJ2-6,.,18,TGTGCCAGGGCCTTTAACACCTACGACTTCTCTGGGGCCAACGTCCTGACTTTC,CARAFNTYDFSGANVLTF
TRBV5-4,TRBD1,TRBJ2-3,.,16,TGTGCCAGCAGCTTGGGACAGGGGGAATACACAGATACGCAGTATTTT,CASSLGQGEYTDTQYF
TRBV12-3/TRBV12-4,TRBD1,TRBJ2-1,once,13,TGTGCCAGCAGGGGACAGGAGCACAATGAGCAGTTCTTC,CASRGQEHNEQFF
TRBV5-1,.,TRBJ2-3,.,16,TGCGCCAGCAGCTCGGCGGTTGACAGTGAAACAGATACGCAGTATTTT,CASSSAVDSETDTQYF
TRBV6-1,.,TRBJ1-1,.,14,TGTGCCAGCAGTGAAGCTAGACAGGTTTGGTGGGCTTTCTTT,CASSEARQVWWAFF
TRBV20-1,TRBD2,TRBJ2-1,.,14,TGCAGTGCTACTGATTCCGGGTTAGCGGGGGAGCAGTTCTTC,CSATDSGLAGEQFF
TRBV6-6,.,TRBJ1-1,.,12,TGTGCCAGCAGTGAGGGAACGACTGAAGCTTTCTTT,CASSEGTTEAFF
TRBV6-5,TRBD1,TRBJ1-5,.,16,TGTGCCAGCAGTTACACACCTACAGGGGTATGGCAGCCCCAGCATTTT,CASSYTPTGVWQPQHF
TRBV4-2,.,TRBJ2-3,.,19,TGTGCCAGCAGCCAAGATACATTCGGCGACACTTCTAGCACAGATACGCAGTATTTT,CASSQDTFGDTSSTDTQYF
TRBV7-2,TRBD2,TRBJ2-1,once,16,TGTGCCAGCAGCCCGCCTGGGCTAGCGGGGGTAGTTGAGCAGTTCTTC,CASSPPGLAGVVEQFF
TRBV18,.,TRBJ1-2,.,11,TGTGCCAGCTCACCTGCTGACTTCTACACCTTC,CASSPADFYTF
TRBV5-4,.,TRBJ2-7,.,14,TGTGCCAGCAGCCCGGAAAGGGGCTCCTACGAGCAGTACTTC,CASSPERGSYEQYF